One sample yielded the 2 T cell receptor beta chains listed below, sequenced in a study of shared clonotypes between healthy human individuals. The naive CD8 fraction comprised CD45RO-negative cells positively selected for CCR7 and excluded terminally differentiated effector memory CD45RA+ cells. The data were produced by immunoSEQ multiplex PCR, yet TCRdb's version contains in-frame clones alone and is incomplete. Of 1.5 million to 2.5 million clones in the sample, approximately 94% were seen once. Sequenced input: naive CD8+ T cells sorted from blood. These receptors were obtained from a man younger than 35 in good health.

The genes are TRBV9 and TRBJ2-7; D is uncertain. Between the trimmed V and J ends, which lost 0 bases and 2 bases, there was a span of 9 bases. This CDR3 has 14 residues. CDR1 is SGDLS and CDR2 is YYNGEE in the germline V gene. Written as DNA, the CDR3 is TGTGCCAGCAGCGTAGGTGTAGAAACCTACGAGCAGTACTTC. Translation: CASSVGVETYEQYF.

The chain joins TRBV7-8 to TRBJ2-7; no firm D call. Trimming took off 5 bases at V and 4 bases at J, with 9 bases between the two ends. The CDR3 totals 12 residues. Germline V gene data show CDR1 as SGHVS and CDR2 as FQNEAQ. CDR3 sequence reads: CASSRPGYEQYF. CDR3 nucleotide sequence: TGTGCCAGCAGCCGGCCGGGTTACGAGCAGTACTTC.